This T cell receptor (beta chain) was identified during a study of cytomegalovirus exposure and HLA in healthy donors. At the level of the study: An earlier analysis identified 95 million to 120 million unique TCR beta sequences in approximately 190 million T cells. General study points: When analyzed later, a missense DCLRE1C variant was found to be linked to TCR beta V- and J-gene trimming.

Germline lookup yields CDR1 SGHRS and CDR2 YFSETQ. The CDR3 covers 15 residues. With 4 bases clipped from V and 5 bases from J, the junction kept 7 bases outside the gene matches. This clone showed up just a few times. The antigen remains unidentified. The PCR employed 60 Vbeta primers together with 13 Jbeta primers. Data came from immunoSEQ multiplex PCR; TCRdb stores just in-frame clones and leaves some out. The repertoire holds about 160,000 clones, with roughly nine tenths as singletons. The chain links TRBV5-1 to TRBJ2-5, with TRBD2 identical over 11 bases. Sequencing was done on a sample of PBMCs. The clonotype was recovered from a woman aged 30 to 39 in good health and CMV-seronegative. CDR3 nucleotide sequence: TGCGCCAGCAGCCAGACGACTAGCGGGACTGAGACCCAGTACTTC. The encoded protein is CASSQTTSGTETQYF.